One and the same sample provided the 20 T cell receptor beta chains below, sequenced in a study of CD8 T cells in Susac syndrome. RNA, at roughly 0.5 to 1 ug, was reverse transcribed with random hexamers. TCRdb redid the calling of the immunoSEQ multiplex PCR reads with MiXCR, one entry per CDR3 protein. The repertoire has approximately 190,000 distinct CDR3 sequences, nearly 95% of them found once; the top ten carry approximately 0.097%. Specimen: CD4+ T cells from PBMCs. The receptors derive from a human donor with multiple sclerosis.

This clonotype was observed a handful of times. V is TRBV9 and J is TRBJ2-2; 11 nucleotides agree with TRBD2. V gave up 4 bases and J gave up 4 bases; unmatched junction bases: 3. Germline CDR1 reads SGDLS; CDR2 reads YYNGEE. This CDR3 region has 15 residues. CDR3 protein: CASSPGLAGTGELFF. As DNA, the CDR3 is TGTGCCAGCAGCCCTGGACTAGCGGGCACCGGGGAGCTGTTTTTT.

The chain employs TRBV5-1 and TRBJ1-4, with D possibly matching TRBD1 (5 bases). The length of the CDR3 is 14 residues. The V gene lost 6 bases and the J gene lost 8 bases, with 17 bases spanning the gap. Per the germline V gene, CDR1 is SGHRS and CDR2 is YFSETQ. CDR3 bases: TGCGCCAGCACTCACGACAGCTCCACCGAAAAACTGTTTTTT. It codes for CASTHDSSTEKLFF.

The chain uses TRBV5-4 and TRBJ1-1; no clear D gene. V was cut by 4 bases and J by 5 bases, with 15 bases left in between. Per the germline V gene, CDR1 is SGHNT and CDR2 is YYREEE (reference sequence). This CDR3 spans 14 amino acids. The CDR3 reads CASSTTPPRTEAFF. Here the CDR3 DNA reads TGTGCCAGCAGCACCACCCCACCGCGTACTGAAGCTTTCTTT.

The chain joins TRBV6-5 to TRBJ2-1; D possibly corresponds to TRBD2 (5 bases). V dropped 3 bases and J dropped 4 bases, with 10 bases sitting between them. Germline CDR1 and CDR2: MNHEY and SVGAGI. CDR3 length equals 14 residues. CDR3 in DNA: TGTGCCAGCAGTTATAGGGAGTTTTACAATGAGCAGTTCTTC. Its translation: CASSYREFYNEQFF.

The V call is TRBV29-1, the J call TRBJ1-1; 8 bases agree with TRBD1. V lost 3 bases to trimming and J lost 11 bases; unmatched junction nucleotides: 11. Germline V gene data show CDR1 as SQVTM and CDR2 as ANQGSEA. The CDR3 is made up of 13 amino acids. CDR3 region: CSVDRTGNSGAFF. As DNA, the CDR3 is TGCAGCGTTGACCGGACAGGGAACTCTGGGGCTTTCTTT.

The chain combines TRBV5-1 with TRBJ1-2; D is possibly TRBD1 (6 bases). V lost 6 bases to trimming and J lost 4 bases, with 16 bases between them. The CDR3 covers 14 residues. Germline CDR1 and CDR2: SGHRS and YFSETQ. The CDR3 nucleotides are TGCGCCAGCAAATCCCAGGGGACTAGCTATGGCTACACCTTC. Translating gives CASKSQGTSYGYTF.

The chain carries TRBV24-1 and TRBJ2-7; 7 nucleotides align to TRBD2. V lost 9 bases to trimming and J lost 0 bases; unmatched junction nucleotides: 7. This CDR3 has 14 residues. Per the germline V gene, CDR1 is KGHDR and CDR2 is SFDVKD. The CDR3 sequence is CATGDGGSSYEQYF. The DNA of the CDR3 is TGTGCCACCGGGGACGGCGGGAGCTCCTACGAGCAGTACTTC.

V is TRBV20-1 and J is TRBJ2-1; 10 bases align to TRBD2. The CDR3 covers 19 residues. CDR1 is DFQATT, CDR2 SNEGSKA, per germline (reference sequence). V gave up 5 bases and J gave up 4 bases; unmatched junction bases: 20. CDR3 protein: CSAQTTLGLAGVRYNEQFF. The CDR3 DNA sequence: TGCAGTGCTCAGACCACCCTTGGGCTAGCGGGAGTTCGGTACAATGAGCAGTTCTTC.

The genes are TRBV19 and TRBJ1-5; D gene ambiguous. Germline assignment: CDR1 LNHDA and CDR2 SQIVND (reference sequence). The CDR3 covers 13 residues. With 3 bases removed from V and 1 base from J, the gap between germline ends came to 4 bases. The CDR3 bases are TGTGCCAGTAGTATGGAGAGCAATCAGCCCCAGCATTTT. It codes for CASSMESNQPQHF.

J is TRBJ1-1 and V is TRBV7-9; TRBD1 is a possible D gene (5 bases). The CDR3 extends over 15 amino acids. The germline gives CDR1 SEHNR, CDR2 FQNEAQ (reference sequence). V was shortened by 8 bases and J by 0 bases, with 16 bases between the two germline ends. The CDR3 loop is CASPSGGGMNTEAFF. CDR3 nucleotides: TGTGCCAGCCCCTCTGGGGGTGGTATGAACACTGAAGCTTTCTTT.

The rearrangement joins TRBV2 to TRBJ2-5; the D gene could be TRBD1 or TRBD2 (5 bases each). Trimming removed 8 bases at V and 5 bases at J, with 21 bases between. The CDR3 runs to 15 residues. CDR1 SNHLY and CDR2 FYNNEI come from the germline V gene. The CDR3 reads CASEAVGAKGETQYF. CDR3 sequence (DNA): TGTGCCAGCGAGGCTGTCGGGGCCAAGGGGGAGACCCAGTACTTC.

This chain uses TRBV30 with TRBJ2-5, with D perhaps TRBD1 (6 bases). CDR1 and CDR2 from the germline V gene are GTSNPN and SVGIG (reference sequence). V lost 1 base and J 5 bases, leaving 17 bases between the germline ends. The CDR3 is 15 amino acids. The CDR3 DNA reads as TGTGCCTGGAGTGAGGGTCAGGGGTCCCTGGAGACCCAGTACTTC. This codes for CAWSEGQGSLETQYF.

V is TRBV29-1 and J is TRBJ1-5; maybe TRBD1 (5 bases). The germline V and J ends were trimmed by 4 bases and 7 bases, with 14 bases remaining between them. The CDR3 totals 13 residues. CDR1 SQVTM and CDR2 ANQGSEA come from the germline V gene. CDR3 sequence: CSVAWGLGQPQHF. CDR3 in DNA: TGCAGCGTTGCTTGGGGCCTCGGCCAGCCCCAGCATTTT.

The chain recombines TRBV20-1 with TRBJ2-3; D not certain. Germline CDR1 and CDR2: DFQATT and SNEGSKA (reference sequence). Trimming pared 3 bases from V and 2 bases from J, leaving 9 bases between. This CDR3 comprises 13 residues. CDR3 bases: TGCAGTGCTAGCAAATGGGACACAGATACGCAGTATTTT. Its protein is CSASKWDTDTQYF.

The V gene is TRBV25-1, the J gene TRBJ1-1; D remains ambiguous. This CDR3 region has 14 residues. Trimming left V 3 bases short and J 1 base short, with 9 bases between. Per the germline V gene, CDR1 is MGHDK and CDR2 is SYGVNS. CDR3 residues: CASSDRTANTEAFF. The CDR3 DNA follows: TGTGCCAGCAGTGATAGGACGGCGAACACTGAAGCTTTCTTT.

The gene calls are TRBV7-3 and TRBJ2-1; D possibly matches TRBD1 or TRBD2 (5 bases each). The V end was cut by 4 bases, the J end by 9 bases, with 22 bases between. The CDR3 is 16 residues long. Germline CDR1 is SGHTA and CDR2 is FQGTGA. Here the CDR3 DNA reads TGTGCCAGCAGCTCCCCGAGAGAAAGAGGGGAAAGTGAGCAGTTCTTC. Protein: CASSSPRERGESEQFF.

V is TRBV3-1 and J is TRBJ1-5, with D possibly being TRBD1 (5 bases). The CDR3 has 15 amino acids. CDR1 is LGHDT, CDR2 YNNKEL, per germline (reference sequence). Deletions cut 1 base from V and 0 bases from J, with 7 bases between. The chain's CDR3 is CASSQGGNSNQPQHF. The CDR3 DNA is TGTGCCAGCAGCCAAGGGGGGAATAGCAATCAGCCCCAGCATTTT.

This clonotype was counted a few times. This chain joins TRBV7-2 and TRBJ2-5; D is ambiguous. CDR3 length: 12 residues. The ends were cut back, 5 bases at V and 4 bases at J, with 8 bases in the middle. Germline loops: CDR1 SGHTA, CDR2 FQGNSA. The CDR3 nucleotides read TGTGCCAGCAGCCCGCACTCAGAGACCCAGTACTTC. It codes for CASSPHSETQYF.

CDR3 amino acids: CAWTELYGYTF. The CDR3 coding sequence is TGTGCCTGGACAGAGCTCTATGGCTACACCTTC. This chain uses TRBV30 with TRBJ1-2; D ambiguous. The germline V gene has CDR1 GTSNPN and CDR2 SVGIG (reference sequence). V dropped 4 bases and J dropped 4 bases, with 7 bases sitting between them. This CDR3 contains 11 residues.

V and J are TRBV19 and TRBJ2-7, with 7 bases fitting TRBD1. Per germline, CDR1 LNHDA and CDR2 SQIVND (reference sequence). Trimming removed 4 bases from V and 4 bases from J; junction bases left unmatched: 4. The CDR3 contains 13 residues. In DNA form, the CDR3 reads TGTGCCAGTAGTACCTGGACAGGATACGAGCAGTACTTC. Translating gives CASSTWTGYEQYF.